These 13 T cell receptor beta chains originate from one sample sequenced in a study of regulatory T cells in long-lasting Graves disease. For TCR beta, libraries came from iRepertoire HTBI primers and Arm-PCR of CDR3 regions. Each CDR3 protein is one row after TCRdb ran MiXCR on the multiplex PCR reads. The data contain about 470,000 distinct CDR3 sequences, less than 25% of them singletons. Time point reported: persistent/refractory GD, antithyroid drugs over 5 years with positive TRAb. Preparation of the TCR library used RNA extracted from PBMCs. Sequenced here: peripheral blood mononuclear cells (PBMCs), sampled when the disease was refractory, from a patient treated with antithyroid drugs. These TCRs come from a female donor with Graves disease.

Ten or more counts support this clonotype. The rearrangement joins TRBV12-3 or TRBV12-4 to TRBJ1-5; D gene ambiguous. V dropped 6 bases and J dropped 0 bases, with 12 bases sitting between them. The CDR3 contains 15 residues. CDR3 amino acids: CASSHDLYSNQPQHF. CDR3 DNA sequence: TGTGCCAGCAGCCATGACCTATATAGCAATCAGCCCCAGCATTTT.

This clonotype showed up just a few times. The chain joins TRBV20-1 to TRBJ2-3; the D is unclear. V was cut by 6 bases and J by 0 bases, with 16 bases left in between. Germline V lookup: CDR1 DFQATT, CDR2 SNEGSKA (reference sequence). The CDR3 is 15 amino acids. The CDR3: CSAYDEGTSTDTQYF. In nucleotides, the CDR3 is TGCAGTGCATACGATGAAGGAACTAGCACAGATACGCAGTATTTT.

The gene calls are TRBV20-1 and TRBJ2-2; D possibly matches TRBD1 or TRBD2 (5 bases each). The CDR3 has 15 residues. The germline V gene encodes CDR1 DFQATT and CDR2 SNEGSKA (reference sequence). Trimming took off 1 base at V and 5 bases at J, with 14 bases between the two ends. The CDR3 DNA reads TGCAGTGCTAGAGGTTGGGGGAGTGGGACCGGGGAGCTGTTTTTT. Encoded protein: CSARGWGSGTGELFF.

The CDR3 sequence: CASSEPRGSEAFF. The CDR3 DNA follows: TGCGCCAGCAGTGAGCCGCGAGGGAGTGAAGCTTTCTTT. J is TRBJ1-1 and V is TRBV10-2, with D hard to call. There are 13 residues in the CDR3. V shed 2 bases and J shed 7 bases, with 11 bases lying between them. In germline, CDR1 is WSHSY, CDR2 SAAADI.

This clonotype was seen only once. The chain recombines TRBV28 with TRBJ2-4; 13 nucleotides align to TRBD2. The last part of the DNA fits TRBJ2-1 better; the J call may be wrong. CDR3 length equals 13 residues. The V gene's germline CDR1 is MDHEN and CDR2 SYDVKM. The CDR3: CASSGLAGVRQFF. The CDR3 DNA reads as TGTGCCAGCAGCGGACTAGCGGGAGTTCGGCAGTTCTTC.

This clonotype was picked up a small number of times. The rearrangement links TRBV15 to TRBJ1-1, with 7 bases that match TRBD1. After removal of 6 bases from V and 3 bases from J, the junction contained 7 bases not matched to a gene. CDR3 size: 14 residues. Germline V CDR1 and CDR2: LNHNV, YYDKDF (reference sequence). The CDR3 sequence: CATSLDRVDTEAFF. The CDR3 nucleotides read TGTGCCACCAGTTTAGACAGGGTCGACACTGAAGCTTTCTTT.

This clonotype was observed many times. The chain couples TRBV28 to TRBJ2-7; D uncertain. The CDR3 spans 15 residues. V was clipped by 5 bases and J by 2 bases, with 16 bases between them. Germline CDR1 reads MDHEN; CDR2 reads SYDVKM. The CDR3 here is CASSPSTAPTYEQYF. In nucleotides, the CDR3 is TGTGCCAGCAGTCCCTCGACGGCTCCCACCTACGAGCAGTACTTC.

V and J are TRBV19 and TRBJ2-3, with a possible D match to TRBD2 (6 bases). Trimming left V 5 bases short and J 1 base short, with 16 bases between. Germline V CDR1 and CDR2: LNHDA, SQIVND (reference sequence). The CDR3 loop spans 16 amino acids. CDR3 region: CASSPLGGRGTDTQYF. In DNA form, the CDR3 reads TGTGCCAGTAGTCCCCTCGGGGGAAGGGGCACAGATACGCAGTATTTT.

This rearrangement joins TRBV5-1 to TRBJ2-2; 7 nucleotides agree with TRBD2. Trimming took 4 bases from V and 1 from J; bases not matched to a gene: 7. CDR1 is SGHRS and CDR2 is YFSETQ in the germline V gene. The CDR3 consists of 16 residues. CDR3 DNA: TGCGCCAGCAGCCCCGCGCTAGCGGTGAACACCGGGGAGCTGTTTTTT. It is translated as CASSPALAVNTGELFF. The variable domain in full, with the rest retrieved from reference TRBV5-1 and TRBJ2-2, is KAGVTQTPRYLIKTRGQQVTLSCSPISGHRSVSWYQQTPGQGLQFLFEYFSETQRNKGNFPGRFSGRQFSNSRSEMNVSTLELGDSALYLCASSPALAVNTGELFFGEGSRLTVL.

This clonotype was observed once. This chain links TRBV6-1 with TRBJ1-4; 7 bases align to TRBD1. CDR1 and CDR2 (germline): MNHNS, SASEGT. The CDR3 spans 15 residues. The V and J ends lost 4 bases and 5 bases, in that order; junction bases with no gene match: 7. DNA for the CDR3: TGTGCCAGCAGTGCCAGAGGGGGCGGAAATGAAAAACTGTTTTTT. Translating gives CASSARGGGNEKLFF.

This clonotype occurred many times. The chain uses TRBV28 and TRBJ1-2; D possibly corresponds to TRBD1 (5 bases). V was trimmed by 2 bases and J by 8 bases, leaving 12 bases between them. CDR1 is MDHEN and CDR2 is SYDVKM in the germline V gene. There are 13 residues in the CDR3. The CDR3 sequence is CASSLGGGVGYTF. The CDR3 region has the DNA TGTGCCAGCAGTTTAGGGGGAGGAGTGGGCTACACCTTC.

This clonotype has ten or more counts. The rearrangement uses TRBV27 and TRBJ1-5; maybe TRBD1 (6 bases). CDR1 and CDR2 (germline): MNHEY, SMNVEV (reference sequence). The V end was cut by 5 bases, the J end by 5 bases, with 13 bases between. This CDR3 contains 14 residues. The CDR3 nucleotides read TGTGCCAGCAGTCCGGGACATAATCATCAGCCCCAGCATTTT. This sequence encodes CASSPGHNHQPQHF.

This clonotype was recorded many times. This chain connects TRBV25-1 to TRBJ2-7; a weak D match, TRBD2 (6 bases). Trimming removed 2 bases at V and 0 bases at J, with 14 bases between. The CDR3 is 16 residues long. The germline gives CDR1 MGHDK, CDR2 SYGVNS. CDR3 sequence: CASSETGLSSSYEQYF. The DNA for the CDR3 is TGTGCCAGCAGTGAAACGGGACTTTCCAGCTCCTACGAGCAGTACTTC.